These 7 T cell receptor beta chains were sequenced from one sample in a study of blood T cell repertoires in COVID-19. Some clones are missing from TCRdb's copy, which holds only in-frame ones; the method was immunoSEQ multiplex PCR. The sample contains about 80,000 clones, about 91% of which appear only once. The sequencing sample was made of peripheral blood. These receptors all stem from a woman aged 80 or over with acute or convalescent COVID-19.

The chain uses TRBV24-1 and TRBJ2-2, with 8 bases matching TRBD2. The length of the CDR3 is 20 residues. V gave up 3 bases and J gave up 4 bases; unmatched junction bases: 18. CDR1 KGHDR and CDR2 SFDVKD come from the germline V gene. Written as DNA, the CDR3 is TGTGCCACCAGTGATGGTTCCTCCGGGAGGGCCAAGGCCCTCACCGGGGAGCTGTTTTTT. Translated, it gives CATSDGSSGRAKALTGELFF.

The genes are TRBV9 and TRBJ2-3; 8 bases map to TRBD1. Trimming cost V 0 bases and J 0 bases; bases outside gene matches: 6. This CDR3 spans 17 amino acids. Germline loops: CDR1 SGDLS, CDR2 YYNGEE. CDR3 region: CASSVGGGQGSTDTQYF. The CDR3 bases are TGTGCCAGCAGCGTAGGGGGAGGACAGGGAAGCACAGATACGCAGTATTTT.

The chain employs TRBV18 and TRBJ1-6; 8 bases are a match to TRBD1. The ends lost 6 bases at V and 7 bases at J; junction bases unmatched: 11. The CDR3 length is 16 residues. Per the germline V gene, CDR1 is KGHSH and CDR2 is LQKENI. CDR3 nucleotide sequence: TGTGCCAGCTCGTCCCGGGACAGGACAATCAATTCACCCCTCCACTTT. Translating it yields CASSSRDRTINSPLHF.

The chain uses TRBV5-4 and TRBJ2-1, with 9 bases aligning to TRBD2. The CDR3 runs 15 residues. The germline CDR1 and CDR2 sequences are SGHNT and YYREEE (reference sequence). The V segment lost 5 bases and the J segment 10 bases; nucleotides outside the gene matches: 13. The CDR3 bases are TGTGCCAGCAGGGCGCTGAGCGGGGGGACCCGGGAGCAGTTCTTC. Translation: CASRALSGGTREQFF.

V usage is TRBV30 and J usage is TRBJ2-1, with TRBD2 identical over 7 bases. With V trimmed by 1 base and J by 8 bases, 8 bases remained unmatched. The germline V gene has CDR1 GTSNPN and CDR2 SVGIG (reference sequence). The CDR3 covers 14 residues. This chain's CDR3 is CAWSGPPGGYEQFF. CDR3 in DNA: TGTGCCTGGAGTGGCCCCCCGGGAGGCTATGAGCAGTTCTTC.

This clone has only a few counts. The V gene is TRBV6-2 or TRBV6-3, the J gene TRBJ2-3; no definite D call. Germline CDR1 reads MNHEY; CDR2 reads SVGEGT. The CDR3 totals 13 residues. Trimming took off 5 bases at V and 2 bases at J, with 8 bases between the two ends. This chain's CDR3 is CASSKLLTDTQYF. DNA for the CDR3: TGTGCCAGCAGTAAACTTCTCACAGATACGCAGTATTTT.

The rearrangement links TRBV29-1 to TRBJ1-1; D perhaps matches TRBD1 (5 bases). V was clipped by 5 bases and J by 8 bases, with 15 bases between them. The CDR3 consists of 12 residues. From germline, CDR1 is SQVTM and CDR2 ANQGSEA. The CDR3 region has the DNA TGCAGCGTTCGGCGGGGGGAAGGGGAAGCTTTCTTT. As protein: CSVRRGEGEAFF.